A single sample is the source of the 22 T cell receptor beta chains below, sequenced in a study of OX40 agonist ivuxolimab in advanced cancers. Some clones are missing from TCRdb's copy, which holds only in-frame ones; the method was immunoSEQ multiplex PCR. In the table there are 65,000 to 85,000 clones, more than 75% of which are singletons. The sample consisted of CD4+ or CD8+ T cells sorted from blood, taken in a trial of the OX40 agonist ivuxolimab. The receptors come from an adult with an advanced solid tumor such as melanoma, head and neck, liver or kidney cancer.

The CDR3 DNA reads as TGTGCCTGGAACGGCAGGAGTACCTACGAGCAGTACTTC. This encodes CAWNGRSTYEQYF. This chain uses TRBV30 with TRBJ2-7; D is ambiguous. Looked up from germline, CDR1 is GTSNPN and CDR2 is SVGIG (reference sequence). Trimming shortened V by 4 bases and J by 2 bases, and 12 bases separated the two germline ends. The CDR3 spans 13 residues.

The CDR3 loop reads CAINPGRMGSGNTIYF. The CDR3 nucleotides are TGTGCCATCAATCCGGGCCGTATGGGCTCTGGAAACACCATATATTTT. The rearrangement joins TRBV10-3 to TRBJ1-3; the D is unclear. Looked up from germline, CDR1 is ENHRY and CDR2 is SYGVKD. The CDR3 extends over 16 amino acids. V lost 7 bases and J 0 bases, leaving 16 bases between the germline ends.

J is TRBJ2-5 and V is TRBV5-1; 12 nucleotides line up with TRBD2. Germline CDR1 is SGHRS and CDR2 is YFSETQ. The CDR3 covers 15 residues. With 0 bases clipped from V and 8 bases from J, the junction kept 5 bases outside the gene matches. This chain's CDR3 is CASSLGTSGVETQYF. The CDR3 bases are TGCGCCAGCAGCTTGGGGACTAGCGGGGTTGAAACCCAGTACTTC.

This sequence joins TRBV29-1 and TRBJ2-2; perhaps TRBD1 as D (6 bases). Germline loops: CDR1 SQVTM, CDR2 ANQGSEA. The V end was cut by 4 bases, the J end by 7 bases, with 16 bases between. This CDR3 is 14 amino acids long. CDR3 DNA: TGCAGCGTTGGAGGGGGACACCAGGGCGGGGAGCTGTTTTTT. Its translation: CSVGGGHQGGELFF.

This clone occurred a few times. The rearrangement joins TRBV5-4 to TRBJ1-2; D might be TRBD1 (6 bases). CDR3 size: 14 residues. Germline CDR1 SGHNT, CDR2 YYREEE (reference sequence). Trimming stripped 4 bases from V and 5 bases from J, with 15 bases between. CDR3 sequence: CASSQGQGRYGYTF. The CDR3, as DNA: TGTGCCAGCAGCCAGGGACAAGGGCGGTATGGCTACACCTTC.

This CDR3 is CATMRGQDNYGYTF. CDR3 bases: TGTGCCACCATGCGGGGGCAGGATAACTATGGCTACACCTTC. The V call is TRBV15, the J call TRBJ1-2; D perhaps matches TRBD1 (6 bases). The CDR3 extends over 14 amino acids. Germline V gives CDR1 LNHNV, CDR2 YYDKDF (reference sequence). V lost 7 bases to trimming and J lost 1 base, with 13 bases between them.

The chain combines TRBV15 with TRBJ2-3; 13 nucleotides align to TRBD2. Germline lookup yields CDR1 LNHNV and CDR2 YYDKDF (reference sequence). This CDR3 has 18 amino acids. V trimming: 3 bases; J trimming: 1 base; junction bases outside the gene matches: 7. The CDR3 is CATSRDRTSGGRTDTQYF. CDR3 sequence (DNA): TGTGCCACCAGCAGGGACAGGACTAGCGGGGGTCGCACAGATACGCAGTATTTT.

The chain is built from TRBV4-2 and TRBJ2-3; 9 bases fit TRBD2. The germline V gene encodes CDR1 LGHNA and CDR2 YNFKEQ. V shed 4 bases, J shed 2 bases, and the junction held 4 bases outside the gene matches. The CDR3 has 15 amino acids. CDR3 in amino acids: CASSLSGGITDTQYF. The CDR3 DNA sequence: TGTGCCAGCAGCCTAAGCGGGGGGATCACAGATACGCAGTATTTT.

The chain joins TRBV10-1 to TRBJ1-1; D remains ambiguous. In germline, CDR1 is WNHNN, CDR2 SYGVQD (reference sequence). Between the trimmed V and J ends, which lost 5 bases and 1 base, there was a span of 8 bases. This CDR3 has 13 amino acids. The CDR3 nucleotides read TGCGCCAGCAGTAAGCAGGAGAACACTGAAGCTTTCTTT. Translated, it gives CASSKQENTEAFF.

Here the CDR3 DNA reads TGTGCCAGCGCCACCCTCGGCGAGGAGCAGTACTTC. It codes for CASATLGEEQYF. V is TRBV4-2 and J is TRBJ2-7; D unclear. This CDR3 is 12 amino acids long. The germline V gene encodes CDR1 LGHNA and CDR2 YNFKEQ. V gave up 8 bases and J gave up 7 bases, with 15 bases separating them.

This clone has just one count. The chain has TRBV11-1 and TRBJ2-4, with D possibly TRBD1 on 6 matching bases. Trimming removed 1 base from V and 0 bases from J, with 10 bases in between. Germline V gene sequence: CDR1 SGHAT, CDR2 FQDESV (reference sequence). The CDR3 totals 16 residues. The DNA of the CDR3 is TGTGCCAGCAGCTTAGGGTGGGACAAAGCCAAAAACATTCAGTACTTC. This gives the protein CASSLGWDKAKNIQYF.

This chain connects TRBV5-1 to TRBJ1-4, with 9 bases matching TRBD1. The CDR3 totals 14 residues. Trimming at V came to 4 bases and at J to 6 bases, leaving 4 bases not matched to a gene. The germline V gene has CDR1 SGHRS and CDR2 YFSETQ. The DNA for the CDR3 is TGCGCCAGCAGCCCTAGGGACAGGGATGAAAAACTGTTTTTT. Protein: CASSPRDRDEKLFF.

The CDR3 here is CASSGLGQAGANVLTF. CDR3 sequence (DNA): TGTGCCAGCAGTGGCCTCGGACAAGCTGGGGCCAACGTCCTGACTTTC. This sequence joins TRBV28 and TRBJ2-6; maybe TRBD1 (5 bases). This CDR3 has 16 residues. The V end lost 5 bases, the J end lost 2 bases, and 13 bases lay between the germline ends. The germline gives CDR1 MDHEN, CDR2 SYDVKM. The entire variable domain, with the rest obtained from reference TRBV28 and TRBJ2-6, is as follows: DVKVTQSSRYLVKRTGEKVFLECVQDMDHENMFWYRQDPGLGLRLIYFSYDVKMKEKGDIPEGYSVSREKKERFSLILESASTNQTSMYLCASSGLGQAGANVLTFGAGSRLTVL.

J is TRBJ1-2 and V is TRBV28; D gene uncertain. Germline loops: CDR1 MDHEN, CDR2 SYDVKM. Trimming left V 7 bases short and J 1 base short, with 13 bases between. There are 14 residues in the CDR3. CDR3 residues: CASTVAGNNYGYTF. DNA of the CDR3: TGTGCCAGCACCGTGGCGGGGAATAACTATGGCTACACCTTC.

This clone was seen more than once but under ten times. The rearrangement links TRBV28 to TRBJ1-2; perhaps TRBD1 as D (5 bases). Germline V gene lookup returns CDR1 MDHEN and CDR2 SYDVKM. The CDR3 consists of 13 residues. V lost 6 bases to trimming and J lost 8 bases, with 16 bases between them. The CDR3 bases are TGTGCCAGCAGACCCGGGACGGCTAGGGGCTACACCTTC. Amino acids: CASRPGTARGYTF.

The chain employs TRBV10-3 and TRBJ2-1; D remains unclear. Germline V gives CDR1 ENHRY, CDR2 SYGVKD. The CDR3 has 15 residues. Trimming removed 0 bases at V and 6 bases at J, with 12 bases between. CDR3 DNA sequence: TGTGCCATCAGTGAGTCCATGGTATGGGGCAATGAGCAGTTCTTC. Residues: CAISESMVWGNEQFF.

The chain carries TRBV5-1 and TRBJ2-2; no clear D. This CDR3 comprises 16 residues. V was shortened by 0 bases and J by 2 bases, with 11 bases between the two germline ends. Germline loops: CDR1 SGHRS, CDR2 YFSETQ. The CDR3 reads CASSLGWVVNTGELFF. In DNA, the CDR3 is TGCGCCAGCAGCTTGGGTTGGGTTGTAAACACCGGGGAGCTGTTTTTT.

The rearrangement links TRBV10-3 to TRBJ1-3; no firm D call. This CDR3 region has 16 residues. CDR1 is ENHRY and CDR2 is SYGVKD in the germline V gene. Trimming shortened V by 8 bases and J by 1 base, and 18 bases separated the two germline ends. The CDR3 DNA reads as TGTGCCATCCATTCGGGAAGTCTTGCTTCTGGAAACACCATATATTTT. The encoded protein is CAIHSGSLASGNTIYF.

This clone came up once. The chain joins TRBV19 to TRBJ1-4; D not certain. Germline V CDR1 and CDR2: LNHDA, SQIVND (reference sequence). The CDR3 is made up of 15 amino acids. Trimming pared 6 bases from V and 0 bases from J, leaving 11 bases between. The CDR3 bases are TGTGCCAGTAGGCCCCTCGCTGCAACTAATGAAAAACTGTTTTTT. Its protein product is CASRPLAATNEKLFF. Complete variable domain (other parts from reference TRBV19 and TRBJ1-4): DGGITQSPKYLFRKEGQNVTLSCEQNLNHDAMYWYRQDPGQGLRLIYYSQIVNDFQKGDIAEGYSVSREKKESFPLTVTSAQKNPTAFYLCASRPLAATNEKLFFGSGTQLSVL.

The V call is TRBV23-1, the J call TRBJ1-6; tentative D call: TRBD1 (5 bases). TRBV23-1 is filed as an ORF, its function uncertain. The CDR3 is made up of 16 amino acids. V was pared by 0 bases and J by 2 bases, with 8 bases between. CDR3 loop: CASSQSRVTYNSPLHF. The CDR3 region has the DNA TGCGCCAGCAGTCAATCCAGGGTAACCTATAATTCACCCCTCCACTTT.

There are a few counts of this clone. The chain employs TRBV7-9 and TRBJ2-7; TRBD1 agrees at 10 bases. The CDR3 has 13 residues. From germline, CDR1 is SEHNR and CDR2 FQNEAQ (reference sequence). After removal of 5 bases from V and 3 bases from J, the junction contained 1 base not matched to a gene. DNA of the CDR3: TGTGCCAGCAGCCGGGACAGGGGCTACGAGCAGTACTTC. Translated, it gives CASSRDRGYEQYF.

This chain joins TRBV6-5 and TRBJ1-1; no clear D gene. This CDR3 spans 14 amino acids. Trimming removed 2 bases from V and 2 bases from J, with 9 bases in between. Germline V lookup: CDR1 MNHEY, CDR2 SVGAGI. CDR3 in amino acids: CASSYRPRNTEAFF. The CDR3 DNA sequence: TGTGCCAGCAGTTACCGCCCCAGAAACACTGAAGCTTTCTTT.